This T cell receptor (beta chain) was found in a study of graft-versus-host responses after intestinal transplantation. The method was immunoSEQ multiplex PCR; TCRdb's version includes in-frame clones alone and lacks a portion of them. The repertoire holds roughly 120,000 clones, with more than 85% as singletons. Germline V gives CDR1 LNHNV, CDR2 YYDKDF (reference sequence). The CDR3 has 15 amino acids. J was trimmed by 4 bases and V by 5 bases; bases with no gene match: 8. As for this clone: Antigen: not known.

The study's findings and limits: Declines in HvG clones occurring early post-transplant were associated with peak circulating GvH clone levels.

The chain is built from TRBV15 and TRBJ1-2; 9 nucleotides align to TRBD1. The sample was unstimulated CD8+ T cells sorted from spleen or lymph node cells, taken before transplant. The receptor comes from a human donor who was the organ donor for an intestinal transplant. The CDR3 loop is CATSVNRGHGYGYTF. CDR3 bases: TGTGCCACCAGCGTGAACAGGGGGCACGGCTATGGCTACACCTTC.